This entry is about one T cell receptor (beta chain). Its antigen is still unknown. The data derive from a study of cytomegalovirus exposure and HLA in healthy donors. The PCR ran on 60 Vbeta and 13 Jbeta primers. The method was immunoSEQ multiplex PCR; TCRdb's version includes in-frame clones alone and lacks a portion of them. The listing contains some 130,000 clones. Findings and caveats of the study: Being indistinguishable, some V segments were excluded, TRBV6-2 and TRBV6-3 among them. Per a prior analysis, the majority of TCR beta V segments were productive roughly 87% or roughly 30% of the time.

J gave up 1 base and V 6 bases, and 5 bases lay outside the gene matches. This CDR3 comprises 16 residues. Germline V gives CDR1 SNHLY, CDR2 FYNNEI. The chain combines TRBV2 with TRBJ2-5; 13 bases line up with TRBD2. Source material: PBMCs. This TCR derives from a woman in her sixties in good health and CMV-seronegative. CDR3 sequence: CASRPGLAGVQETQYF. The CDR3 region has the DNA TGTGCCAGCAGGCCCGGACTAGCGGGGGTCCAAGAGACCCAGTACTTC.